The rows below give T cell receptor beta chains drawn from one sample of a study of blood T cell repertoires in COVID-19. Measured with immunoSEQ multiplex PCR; TCRdb has only the in-frame clones, and not every one. Of 90,000 to 150,000 clones in the sample, 85% to 90% were seen once. The specimen was peripheral blood. The source is a human donor with acute or convalescent COVID-19. The donor label of this sample is uncertain. The CDR3 runs from the conserved cysteine through the conserved F or W. The order of the fields is clone size, D gene, J gene, CDR3 length, V gene, CDR3 protein, CDR3 DNA. D genes are given only for firm matches. The listing skips clone size in some rows; elsewhere it reads once, few, many or a size class.

>-|TRBD2|TRBJ2-1|15|TRBV9
CASSADPGREREQFF
TGTGCCAGCAGCGCCGACCCCGGGCGGGAGAGGGAGCAGTTCTTC
>-|-|TRBJ2-2|15|TRBV19
CASSRLAYESGELFF
TGTGCCAGTAGTCGGCTAGCGTACGAGTCCGGGGAGCTGTTTTTT
>-|TRBD2|TRBJ2-1|14|TRBV19
CASSPGLAVNEQFF
TGTGCCAGTAGTCCGGGACTAGCCGTCAATGAGCAGTTCTTC
>-|-|TRBJ2-3|13|TRBV29-1
CSVDRVSTDTQYF
TGCAGCGTTGACAGGGTGAGCACAGATACGCAGTATTTT
>-|TRBD1|TRBJ2-1|15|TRBV6-4
CASSEVSGGYNEQFF
TGTGCCAGCAGTGAAGTGTCAGGGGGCTACAATGAGCAGTTCTTC
>-|-|TRBJ1-2|13|TRBV12-3/TRBV12-4
CASSPSEGRGYTF
TGTGCCAGCAGTCCATCGGAGGGTCGGGGCTACACCTTC
>-|-|TRBJ1-1|13|TRBV29-1
CSVYDRTNTEAFF
TGCAGCGTATATGACAGGACGAACACTGAAGCTTTCTTT
>-|-|TRBJ2-3|17|TRBV9
CASSVGYTVRGTDTQYF
TGTGCCAGCAGCGTAGGCTACACAGTAAGAGGCACAGATACGCAGTATTTT
>-|TRBD1|TRBJ1-5|20|TRBV5-1
CASSLEGRDRSSDSNQPQHF
TGCGCCAGCAGCTTGGAAGGGCGGGACAGGAGTTCGGATAGCAATCAGCCCCAGCATTTT
>-|TRBD1|TRBJ1-6|17|TRBV2
CASSEAFWTGNNSPLHF
TGTGCCAGCAGTGAAGCGTTCTGGACAGGGAATAATTCACCCCTCCACTTT
>-|-|TRBJ1-2|14|TRBV19
CASRDYSGFGGYTF
TGTGCCAGTAGGGATTATTCAGGATTCGGTGGCTACACCTTC
>-|-|TRBJ1-5|16|TRBV4-3
CASSQDWTQPQAPQHF
TGCGCCAGCAGCCAGGACTGGACTCAACCTCAGGCGCCCCAGCATTTT
>-|-|TRBJ1-5|16|TRBV19
CASSTRPGGSNQPQHF
TGTGCCAGTAGTACAAGACCGGGCGGGAGCAATCAGCCCCAGCATTTT
>-|TRBD1|TRBJ2-7|16|TRBV28
CASSKGPGTGYYEQYF
TGTGCCAGCAGCAAAGGTCCCGGGACAGGGTACTACGAGCAGTACTTC
>few|-|TRBJ2-7|11|TRBV5-5
CASSWGREQYF
TGTGCCAGCAGCTGGGGGAGGGAGCAGTACTTC
>-|-|TRBJ1-1|12|TRBV28
CASSLAITEAFF
TGTGCCAGCAGTTTAGCGATAACTGAAGCTTTCTTT
>-|TRBD1|TRBJ1-2|12|TRBV25-1
CASTEGALGYTF
TGTGCCAGCACCGAGGGGGCGCTGGGCTACACCTTC
>-|-|TRBJ2-7|14|TRBV19
CASSILTGAYEQYF
TGTGCCAGTAGTATCCTGACAGGCGCCTACGAGCAGTACTTC
>-|TRBD1|TRBJ2-7|15|TRBV5-1
CASSPRTGSVNEQYF
TGCGCCAGCAGCCCGAGGACAGGGTCAGTAAACGAGCAGTACTTC
>-|-|TRBJ1-5|16|TRBV27
CASSLSWSYSNQPQHF
TGTGCCAGCAGTTTATCGTGGAGTTATAGCAATCAGCCCCAGCATTTT
>-|TRBD1|TRBJ2-6|15|TRBV19
CASKTGGTGANVLTF
TGTGCCAGTAAGACAGGGGGTACTGGGGCCAACGTCCTGACTTTC
>-|-|TRBJ1-6|12|TRBV12-3/TRBV12-4
CASSFSDSPLHF
TGTGCCAGCAGTTTTTCGGATTCACCCCTCCACTTT
>-|TRBD1|TRBJ1-2|14|TRBV6-5
CASRGDSFNYGYTF
TGTGCCAGCAGGGGGGACAGCTTTAACTATGGCTACACCTTC
>-|TRBD1|TRBJ1-5|13|TRBV30
CAWEQGAGQPQHF
TGTGCCTGGGAACAGGGGGCTGGTCAGCCCCAGCATTTT
>-|-|TRBJ1-6|16|TRBV27
CASSYTRTVYNSPLHF
TGTGCCAGCAGTTACACCCGGACAGTCTATAATTCACCCCTCCACTTT
>-|-|TRBJ1-1|13|TRBV5-5
CASSLAQNTEAFF
TGTGCCAGCAGCTTGGCACAGAACACTGAAGCTTTCTTT
>-|-|TRBJ2-7|15|TRBV18
CASSTGMTTTYEQYF
TGTGCCAGCTCCACTGGGATGACTACCACCTACGAGCAGTACTTC
>-|-|TRBJ1-3|15|TRBV2
CASSRDLSSGNTIYF
TGTGCCAGCAGCAGGGACTTGAGCTCTGGAAACACCATATATTTT
>-|-|TRBJ2-5|14|TRBV7-9
CASSLASQIETQYF
TGTGCCAGCAGCTTAGCTTCCCAAATTGAGACCCAGTACTTC
>-|-|TRBJ2-1|13|TRBV30
CAWSRQGYNEQFF
TGTGCCTGGAGTAGGCAGGGCTACAATGAGCAGTTCTTC
>-|TRBD2|TRBJ2-7|16|TRBV6-2/TRBV6-3
CASSPPGSGSPGEQYF
TGTGCCAGCAGTCCGCCGGGTAGCGGGAGCCCAGGCGAGCAGTACTTC
>-|TRBD1|TRBJ1-2|15|TRBV7-2
CASSFQGQGNYGYTF
TGTGCCAGCAGCTTCCAGGGACAGGGGAACTATGGCTACACCTTC
>-|TRBD1|TRBJ1-2|13|TRBV28
CASAENRGYGYTF
TGTGCCAGCGCCGAAAACAGGGGCTATGGCTACACCTTC
>-|-|TRBJ2-7|15|TRBV6-2/TRBV6-3
CASSSLSEGSYEQYF
TGTGCCAGCAGTTCCTTGTCAGAGGGATCCTACGAGCAGTACTTC
>-|TRBD1|TRBJ1-2|14|TRBV6-6
CASSPGQGPYGYTF
TGTGCCAGCAGCCCCGGACAGGGGCCCTATGGCTACACCTTC
>-|-|TRBJ2-2|12|TRBV30
CAWTILGGELFF
TGTGCCTGGACGATCCTCGGGGGGGAGCTGTTTTTT
>-|-|TRBJ1-3|13|TRBV28
CASTPYSGNTIYF
TGTGCCAGCACCCCCTACTCTGGAAACACCATATATTTT
>-|-|TRBJ1-1|12|TRBV28
CASSLRQVGAFF
TGTGCCAGCAGTTTGCGACAGGTAGGAGCTTTCTTT
>-|-|TRBJ1-5|14|TRBV2
CASSERTSNQPQHF
TGTGCCAGCAGTGAGAGGACAAGCAATCAGCCCCAGCATTTT
>-|TRBD1|TRBJ1-5|17|TRBV10-2
CASSVYGTGISNQPQHF
TGCGCCAGCAGTGTATACGGGACAGGGATTTCCAATCAGCCCCAGCATTTT
>few|-|TRBJ2-1|16|TRBV20-1
CSASERSSSSYNEQFF
TGCAGTGCTAGTGAGCGATCCTCTAGCTCCTACAATGAGCAGTTCTTC
>-|-|TRBJ1-2|15|TRBV3-1/TRBV3-2
CASSQSMDWFVGYTF
TGTGCCAGCAGCCAATCCATGGACTGGTTTGTTGGCTACACCTTC
>few|-|TRBJ2-2|13|TRBV18
CASSPSGFGELFF
TGTGCCAGCTCACCCTCAGGGTTCGGGGAGCTGTTTTTT
>-|TRBD2|TRBJ2-2|18|TRBV5-4
CASSGGTSGGLNTGELFF
TGTGCCAGCAGCGGAGGGACTAGCGGGGGGTTGAACACCGGGGAGCTGTTTTTT
>-|-|TRBJ2-7|16|TRBV10-3
CAISGAVRGVSYEQYF
TGTGCCATCAGTGGCGCCGTTAGGGGTGTCTCCTACGAGCAGTACTTC
>-|-|TRBJ2-1|15|TRBV3-1/TRBV3-2
CASSQAASSYNEQFF
TGTGCCAGCAGCCAAGCGGCTAGCTCCTACAATGAGCAGTTCTTC
>few|TRBD1|TRBJ1-4|16|TRBV27
CASSRTTGVTNEKLFF
TGTGCCAGCAGTCGAACGACAGGGGTTACTAATGAAAAACTGTTTTTT
>-|TRBD1|TRBJ1-2|16|TRBV11-2
CASSLVIRQGGHGYTF
TGTGCCAGCAGCTTAGTGATTCGACAGGGCGGGCATGGCTACACCTTC
>-|-|TRBJ1-4|18|TRBV4-2
CASSQESGGRAIGEKLFF
TGTGCCAGCAGCCAAGAAAGTGGGGGCAGGGCAATAGGTGAAAAACTGTTTTTT
>once|TRBD1|TRBJ1-2|15|TRBV9
CASSAEGQGSYGYTF
TGTGCCAGCAGCGCGGAAGGACAGGGGAGCTATGGCTACACCTTC
>-|-|TRBJ2-1|16|TRBV7-9
CASSLGGTPSYNEQFF
TGTGCCAGCAGCTTAGGCGGGACTCCCTCCTACAATGAGCAGTTCTTC